This TCR beta chain was captured by sequencing in a study of human T cells and chemical hapten exposure. The V and J ends lost 2 bases and 2 bases, in that order; junction bases with no gene match: 3. This CDR3 has 15 amino acids. Time point described: patch test 3, about 24 weeks after DPC sensitization. As for treatment: therapeutic diphenylcyclopropenone sensitization with weekly scalp DPC. The library gave individual cDNA molecules unique molecular identifiers. TCRdb analysed the RACE reads with MiXCR anew, one entry per CDR3 protein. This repertoire shows 180,000 or so distinct CDR3 sequences, about 22% found once; its top ten account for roughly 2.4%.

The sample in question was whole blood, obtained in connection with sensitization to the hapten diphenylcyclopropenone (DPC). The rearrangement uses TRBV12-3 or TRBV12-4 and TRBJ2-1; 7 nucleotides agree with TRBD2. This receptor was taken from a woman aged 35 to 49 with alopecia areata. Some clones in this sample may be carry-over from other donors' samples. The CDR3 region has the DNA TGTGCCAGCAGTTTACGGGGAGGGGCCTACAATGAGCAGTTCTTC. Translation gives CASSLRGGAYNEQFF.